One and the same sample provided the 14 T cell receptor beta chains below, sequenced in a study of blood T cell repertoires in COVID-19. Assay: immunoSEQ multiplex PCR; the TCRdb copy retains only in-frame clones and omits some. Among 210,000 or so clones listed, about 86% were seen once. The material sequenced was peripheral blood. These receptors were taken from a man between 18 and 35 years old with active or convalescent COVID-19.

The chain has TRBV25-1 and TRBJ2-5, with TRBD1 matching 10 bases. Germline trimming cut 5 bases from V and 2 bases from J; bases unmatched to any gene: 8. The CDR3 contains 16 residues. Per the germline V gene, CDR1 is MGHDK and CDR2 is SYGVNS. Written as DNA, the CDR3 is TGTGCCAGCAGTATTAGACAGGGGGCTTCACAAGAGACCCAGTACTTC. It specifies CASSIRQGASQETQYF.

The rearrangement links TRBV25-1 to TRBJ1-2; 8 nucleotides line up with TRBD1. The CDR3 is 17 residues long. Germline trimming cut 3 bases from V and 6 bases from J; bases unmatched to any gene: 15. Germline CDR1 is MGHDK and CDR2 is SYGVNS. The DNA for the CDR3 is TGTGCCAGCAGTGACTCTTCCGGCAGACAGGGGTTGCATGGCTACACCTTC. This gives the protein CASSDSSGRQGLHGYTF.

Remarks on this clone: The same CDR3 arises from other DNA sequences in this sample as well. The CDR3 DNA is TGTGCCAGCAGCCCGATACGATCTAGCGGGAGGCACTACGAGCAGTACTTC. Translation gives CASSPIRSSGRHYEQYF. The chain joins TRBV6-2 or TRBV6-3 to TRBJ2-7; 11 positions match TRBD2. Germline lookup yields CDR1 MNHEY and CDR2 SVGEGT. The CDR3 consists of 17 residues. The V segment lost 6 bases and the J segment 3 bases; nucleotides outside the gene matches: 13.

V is TRBV5-5 and J is TRBJ1-2; 7 nucleotides line up with TRBD1. This CDR3 contains 14 residues. V lost 4 bases and J lost 1; bases outside the gene matches: 4. Germline CDR1 and CDR2: SGHKS and YYEKEE (reference sequence). The CDR3 spells CASSLGQNNYGYTF. The CDR3, as DNA: TGTGCCAGCAGCCTGGGACAGAATAACTATGGCTACACCTTC. The full variable domain, with the rest looked up from reference TRBV5-5 and TRBJ1-2, is DAGVTQSPTHLIKTRGQQVTLRCSPISGHKSVSWYQQVLGQGPQFIFQYYEKEERGRGNFPDRFSARQFPNYSSELNVNALLLGDSALYLCASSLGQNNYGYTFGSGTRLTVV.

This chain joins TRBV7-9 and TRBJ2-1, with D perhaps TRBD2 (5 bases). The ends were cut back, 6 bases at V and 6 bases at J, with 9 bases in the middle. Germline CDR1 and CDR2: SEHNR and FQNEAQ (reference sequence). The CDR3 totals 12 residues. The CDR3 DNA is TGTGCCAGCAGTTACACTAGCAATGAGCAGTTCTTC. Translated, it gives CASSYTSNEQFF.

The gene calls are TRBV6-2 or TRBV6-3 and TRBJ2-7, with unresolved D. Looked up from germline, CDR1 is MNHEY and CDR2 is SVGEGT. Between the trimmed V and J ends, which lost 0 bases and 2 bases, there was a span of 14 bases. The CDR3 extends over 16 amino acids. Written as DNA, the CDR3 is TGTGCCAGCAGTTACTCGTCACATTCCTTTACCTACGAGCAGTACTTC. This encodes CASSYSSHSFTYEQYF.

The chain couples TRBV5-5 to TRBJ2-1; 9 nucleotides line up with TRBD1. Trimming cost V 0 bases and J 5 bases; bases outside gene matches: 6. The CDR3 runs to 16 residues. CDR1 SGHKS and CDR2 YYEKEE come from the germline V gene (reference sequence). The CDR3 nucleotides read TGTGCCAGCAGCTTGGTACCGGGACAGGGTAACAATGAGCAGTTCTTC. Encoded protein: CASSLVPGQGNNEQFF.

V gene TRBV7-6 combines with J gene TRBJ2-2; D perhaps matches TRBD2 (6 bases). Deletions cut 2 bases from V and 6 bases from J, with 19 bases between. The CDR3 spans 17 residues. CDR1 is SGHVS, CDR2 FNYEAQ, per germline. The CDR3 sequence: CASSLQLWAGRPGELFF. In DNA, the CDR3 is TGTGCCAGCAGCTTACAACTGTGGGCAGGGAGGCCCGGGGAGCTGTTTTTT.

The rearrangement joins TRBV9 to TRBJ2-1, with TRBD2 matching over 9 bases. The CDR3 contains 19 residues. With V trimmed by 4 bases and J by 0 bases, 14 bases remained unmatched. The germline gives CDR1 SGDLS, CDR2 YYNGEE. In DNA, the CDR3 is TGTGCCAGCAGCACCCGGACTAGCGCGTATTCAAACTCCTACAATGAGCAGTTCTTC. This codes for CASSTRTSAYSNSYNEQFF. The complete variable domain, with remaining parts taken from reference TRBV9 and TRBJ2-1, reads DSGVTQTPKHLITATGQRVTLRCSPRSGDLSVYWYQQSLDQGLQFLIQYYNGEERAKGNILERFSAQQFPDLHSELNLSSLELGDSALYFCASSTRTSAYSNSYNEQFFGPGTRLTVL.

The chain uses TRBV3-1 (or the pseudogene TRBV3-2) and TRBJ2-7; D gene uncertain. The germline V and J ends were trimmed by 0 bases and 3 bases, with 6 bases remaining between them. This CDR3 has 13 residues. Per germline, CDR1 LGHDT and CDR2 YNNKEL (reference sequence). In DNA, the CDR3 is TGTGCCAGCAGCCAAGAATCCGTCTACGAGCAGTACTTC. Its protein product is CASSQESVYEQYF.

The V call is TRBV2, the J call TRBJ1-5; possibly TRBD1 for D (6 bases). CDR1 is SNHLY, CDR2 FYNNEI, per germline. The CDR3 loop spans 15 amino acids. Trimming cost V 4 bases and J 1 base, with 11 bases left between them. CDR3 residues: CASSGGGASNQPQHF. CDR3 coding DNA: TGTGCCAGCAGTGGTGGGGGCGCGAGCAATCAGCCCCAGCATTTT.

The chain employs TRBV2 and TRBJ2-2; D is possibly TRBD1 (6 bases). V was pared by 6 bases and J by 0 bases, with 11 bases between. The germline V gene encodes CDR1 SNHLY and CDR2 FYNNEI. CDR3 length: 15 amino acids. Here the CDR3 DNA reads TGTGCCAGCAGAAAACAGGGCGCGAACACCGGGGAGCTGTTTTTT. Translating gives CASRKQGANTGELFF.

This clone has a single count. The J gene is TRBJ2-7, the V gene TRBV28, with TRBD1 as a possible D gene (6 bases). Trimming left V 3 bases short and J 3 bases short, with 12 bases between. Per germline, CDR1 MDHEN and CDR2 SYDVKM. This CDR3 has 14 amino acids. CDR3 amino acids: CASSLTGQIYEQYF. Here the CDR3 DNA reads TGTGCCAGCAGTTTGACCGGACAGATCTACGAGCAGTACTTC.

This chain uses TRBV2 with TRBJ2-5; 12 positions agree with TRBD2. This CDR3 is 16 amino acids long. CDR1 is SNHLY, CDR2 FYNNEI, per germline. The V gene end was trimmed by 6 bases and the J gene end by 7 bases; junction bases not matched to a gene: 12. The CDR3 region is CASRVGLAGIRLTQYF. The DNA for the CDR3 is TGTGCCAGCAGGGTCGGACTAGCGGGAATCAGGCTGACCCAGTACTTC.